Below, 27 T cell receptor beta chains from the same sample are listed, as sequenced in a study of vaccination and CD4 T cells after COVID-19. Their antigens remain unidentified. Cultured CD4+ T cell DNA was sequenced using the Oncomine TCR Beta short-read assay. TCRdb redid the calling of the PCR reads with MiXCR, one entry per CDR3 protein. The sample lists around 13,000 distinct CDR3 sequences, roughly a quarter occurring once. As for treatment: approximately nine-day PBMC culture with coronavirus spike peptide pools or control peptides (ViraFEST assay). The material sequenced was CD4+ T cells from blood, cultured in vitro, taken before SARS-CoV-2 vaccination. The origin of the receptors is a human donor who received a COVID-19 vaccine.

The chain employs TRBV24-1 and TRBJ2-2, with D possibly being TRBD2 (5 bases). Germline lookup yields CDR1 KGHDR and CDR2 SFDVKD. The ends were cut back, 3 bases at V and 0 bases at J, with 10 bases in the middle. The CDR3 runs 16 residues. Here the CDR3 reads CATSDPDGANTGELFF. The CDR3 nucleotides read TGTGCCACCAGTGATCCGGACGGGGCGAACACCGGGGAGCTGTTTTTT.

The chain has TRBV6-1 and TRBJ1-3, with a weak D call TRBD1 (5 bases). V lost 0 bases and J lost 3, with 9 bases in between. CDR3 length: 15 residues. Germline-derived CDR1 and CDR2 are MNHNS and SASEGT. This CDR3 is CASSEAGGFGNTIYF. In DNA form, the CDR3 reads TGTGCCAGCAGTGAAGCCGGGGGGTTTGGAAACACCATATATTTT.

The chain couples TRBV12-2 to TRBJ1-1; TRBD1, the table's D call, lacks a check against the DNA. TRBV12-2 is annotated as a pseudogene. The CDR3 spans 16 residues. The CDR3 coding sequence is TGTGCAAGTCGCCCTAGGACAGGGCTTTTTAACACTGAAGCTTTCTTT. This encodes CASRPRTGLFNTEAFF.

This clonotype has only a few counts. The J gene is TRBJ1-5, the V gene TRBV6-1; D is unresolved. The V end lost 3 bases, the J end lost 2 bases, and 11 bases lay between the germline ends. CDR1 MNHNS and CDR2 SASEGT come from the germline V gene. The CDR3 consists of 15 residues. The CDR3 DNA sequence: TGTGCCAGCAGTGATATGTCGGTGGGCAATCAGCCCCAGCATTTT. Protein: CASSDMSVGNQPQHF.

The DNA for the CDR3 is TGTGCCTGGAGTGTACTAGCGGGGGGCTTTAATGAGCAGTTCTTC. This sequence encodes CAWSVLAGGFNEQFF. V is TRBV30 and J is TRBJ2-1; 12 bases match TRBD2. The trim removed 0 bases at V and 7 bases at J, leaving 4 bases unmatched. Germline values: CDR1 GTSNPN, CDR2 SVGIG (reference sequence). The CDR3 runs 15 residues.

In this sample, this clonotype turned up a few times. J is TRBJ2-1 and V is TRBV10-1, with 7 positions matching TRBD1. This CDR3 is built from 15 residues. The germline gives CDR1 WNHNN, CDR2 SYGVQD (reference sequence). V trimming: 5 bases; J trimming: 10 bases; junction bases outside the gene matches: 14. The DNA of the CDR3 is TGCGCCAGCAGTCCGGACAGGTGGCCTAGTGGGGAGCAGTTCTTC. This gives the protein CASSPDRWPSGEQFF.

The chain joins TRBV20-1 to TRBJ2-5; TRBD2 agrees at 8 bases. Germline loops: CDR1 DFQATT, CDR2 SNEGSKA (reference sequence). This CDR3 comprises 15 residues. Germline trimming cut 3 bases from V and 4 bases from J; bases unmatched to any gene: 10. The CDR3: CSASSFVSGGETQYF. CDR3 coding DNA: TGCAGTGCTAGTTCCTTCGTGAGCGGGGGAGAGACCCAGTACTTC.

This clonotype turned up a few times. The chain uses TRBV12-3 or TRBV12-4 and TRBJ1-5, with 8 nucleotides matching TRBD1. V lost 5 bases, J lost 6 bases, and 9 bases stayed unmatched. The CDR3 loop spans 15 amino acids. The CDR3 sequence: CASSTSTGVVQPQHF. The DNA of the CDR3 is TGTGCCAGCAGTACATCGACAGGGGTGGTTCAGCCCCAGCATTTT.

V and J are TRBV20-1 and TRBJ2-4, with 10 bases lining up with TRBD2. CDR3 length equals 14 residues. Germline CDR1 DFQATT, CDR2 SNEGSKA (reference sequence). V was clipped by 6 bases and J by 7 bases; unmatched bases: 9. The CDR3 coding sequence is TGCAGTGCCTGGAGAGCGGGGGGGGGGAACATTCAGTACTTC. As protein: CSAWRAGGGNIQYF.

There are a few counts of this clonotype. The rearrangement joins TRBV28 to TRBJ1-2; 7 bases map to TRBD1. The CDR3 covers 15 residues. The ends lost 2 bases at V and 4 bases at J; junction bases unmatched: 7. The germline V gene has CDR1 MDHEN and CDR2 SYDVKM. CDR3 sequence reads: CASSLRTGPFYGYTF. The CDR3 bases are TGTGCCAGCAGTTTACGGACAGGACCATTCTATGGCTACACCTTC.

The V gene is TRBV7-2, the J gene TRBJ2-3, with TRBD2 matching 8 bases. CDR3 length equals 16 residues. Trimming at V came to 7 bases and at J to 3 bases, leaving 12 bases not matched to a gene. The germline CDR1 and CDR2 sequences are SGHTA and FQGNSA. The CDR3 loop is CASTVLRGGGTDTQYF. CDR3 bases: TGTGCCAGCACCGTCCTCCGGGGGGGAGGGACAGATACGCAGTATTTT.

This clonotype was counted a few times. This sequence joins TRBV30 and TRBJ1-5; maybe TRBD1 (5 bases). Germline V gene lookup returns CDR1 GTSNPN and CDR2 SVGIG (reference sequence). Trimming removed 0 bases from V and 4 bases from J, with 10 bases in between. CDR3 length: 14 residues. The CDR3 protein is CAWSVAEGNQPQHF. CDR3 DNA sequence: TGTGCCTGGAGTGTGGCCGAGGGGAATCAGCCCCAGCATTTT.

The CDR3 region has the DNA TGTGCCATCAGTGGAAGACAGGGCCGGGGCCACACCTTC. Residues: CAISGRQGRGHTF. The V gene is TRBV10-3, the J gene TRBJ1-2; TRBD1 aligns across 7 bases. The CDR3 loop spans 13 amino acids. Trimming removed 4 bases from V and 12 bases from J; junction bases left unmatched: 11. Germline V CDR1 and CDR2: ENHRY, SYGVKD.

The chain combines TRBV7-2 with TRBJ2-5; 11 bases are shared with TRBD2. This CDR3 is 16 amino acids long. Germline lookup yields CDR1 SGHTA and CDR2 FQGNSA. V was clipped by 2 bases and J by 3 bases; unmatched bases: 5. Written as DNA, the CDR3 is TGTGCCAGCAGCTTAATCCTAGCGGGGGGTAAAGAGACCCAGTACTTC. This gives the protein CASSLILAGGKETQYF.

This chain joins TRBV7-6 and TRBJ2-7; D is tentatively TRBD1 or TRBD2 (6 bases each). Trimming took 6 bases from V and 5 from J, leaving 14 bases between them. The CDR3 totals 13 residues. Germline V gene data show CDR1 as SGHVS and CDR2 as FNYEAQ. The CDR3 sequence is CASRALGGNEQYF. The CDR3 DNA sequence: TGTGCCAGCAGGGCCCTCGGGGGCAACGAGCAGTACTTC.

This clonotype came up once. The J gene is TRBJ1-1, the V gene TRBV12-3 or TRBV12-4, with TRBD1 as a possible D gene (5 bases). The CDR3 totals 13 residues. Deletions cut 3 bases from V and 4 bases from J, with 9 bases between. Written as DNA, the CDR3 is TGTGCCAGCAGTTTTTTACAGGCCACTGAAGCTTTCTTT. It translates to CASSFLQATEAFF.

The chain joins TRBV29-1 to TRBJ1-6, with a weak D call TRBD1 (5 bases). Per the germline V gene, CDR1 is SQVTM and CDR2 is ANQGSEA. The CDR3 totals 13 residues. Trimming took off 4 bases at V and 5 bases at J, with 9 bases between the two ends. The CDR3 region is CSVGAGNNSPLHF. The CDR3 DNA follows: TGCAGCGTTGGGGCAGGGAATAATTCACCCCTCCACTTT.

This sequence joins TRBV6-1 and TRBJ1-1; 7 bases align to TRBD1. The CDR3 loop spans 14 amino acids. Unmatched junction bases numbered 5, after V lost 7 bases and J lost 0 bases. The germline V gene has CDR1 MNHNS and CDR2 SASEGT. The CDR3 region is CASKATGMNTEAFF. For the CDR3, the DNA is TGTGCCAGCAAAGCGACAGGGATGAACACTGAAGCTTTCTTT.

The rearrangement joins TRBV25-1 to TRBJ1-2; TRBD1 might be the D (6 bases). The V gene's germline CDR1 is MGHDK and CDR2 SYGVNS. Trimming shortened V by 8 bases and J by 2 bases, and 12 bases separated the two germline ends. The length of the CDR3 is 13 residues. The CDR3 bases are TGTGCCAGCCACGACAGGAGCAACTATGGCTACACCTTC. Translated, it gives CASHDRSNYGYTF.

In its sample, this clonotype is medium-sized. This chain joins TRBV6-1 and TRBJ1-6; a weak D match, TRBD1 (6 bases). Germline V gene sequence: CDR1 MNHNS, CDR2 SASEGT. The CDR3 totals 13 residues. Trimming stripped 10 bases from V and 4 bases from J, with 11 bases between. The CDR3 protein is CATADRYNSPLHF. The CDR3 region has the DNA TGTGCCACCGCGGACAGATATAATTCACCCCTCCACTTT.

The chain combines TRBV4-1 with TRBJ1-6; D possibly corresponds to TRBD1 (5 bases). This CDR3 is 18 amino acids long. Trimming left V 3 bases short and J 0 bases short, with 15 bases between. Germline CDR1 reads MGHRA; CDR2 reads YSYEKL. This CDR3 reads CASSHVGPQDSYNSPLHF. In nucleotides, the CDR3 is TGCGCCAGCAGCCACGTGGGACCCCAGGACTCCTATAATTCACCCCTCCACTTT.

This chain uses TRBV19 with TRBJ1-2; 9 bases agree with TRBD1. CDR1 and CDR2 (germline): LNHDA, SQIVND (reference sequence). V dropped 0 bases and J dropped 2; count of bases not matched to a gene: 7. This CDR3 comprises 17 residues. The CDR3 here is CASSIELTDRGNYGYTF. CDR3 in DNA: TGTGCCAGTAGTATAGAGCTGACGGACAGGGGAAACTATGGCTACACCTTC.

This clonotype turned up a few times. The chain couples TRBV19 to TRBJ1-3, with 9 positions matching TRBD1. Trimming cost V 5 bases and J 2 bases; bases outside gene matches: 4. The CDR3 runs to 15 residues. The germline gives CDR1 LNHDA, CDR2 SQIVND (reference sequence). In nucleotides, the CDR3 is TGTGCCAGTAGTTTCGACAGGGGGACTGGAAACACCATATATTTT. Amino acids: CASSFDRGTGNTIYF.

The table lists this clonotype with a count of one. The chain has TRBV12-3 or TRBV12-4 and TRBJ1-2, with unresolved D. There are 13 residues in the CDR3. Trimming removed 3 bases from V and 3 bases from J, with 8 bases in between. CDR3 sequence (DNA): TGTGCCAGCAGTTTCGTTTGGGACTATGGCTACACCTTC. It yields the protein CASSFVWDYGYTF.

This chain connects TRBV30 to TRBJ2-6, with 9 bases that match TRBD1. After removal of 1 base from V and 4 bases from J, the junction contained 5 bases not matched to a gene. The germline gives CDR1 GTSNPN, CDR2 SVGIG (reference sequence). The CDR3 length is 16 residues. This chain's CDR3 is CAWSAQGALGANVLTF. The DNA of the CDR3 is TGTGCCTGGAGTGCACAGGGGGCATTGGGGGCCAACGTCCTGACTTTC. Full variable domain (rest looked up from reference TRBV30 and TRBJ2-6): SQTIHQWPATLVQPVGSPLSLECTVEGTSNPNLYWYRQAAGRGLQLLFYSVGIGQISSEVPQNLSASRPQDRQFILSSKKLLLSDSGFYLCAWSAQGALGANVLTFGAGSRLTVL.

The J gene is TRBJ2-5, the V gene TRBV12-3 or TRBV12-4, with 8 bases matching TRBD1. Trimming took 5 bases from V and 4 from J; bases not matched to a gene: 9. CDR3 length: 15 amino acids. The CDR3: CASSQLQGVGETQYF. In nucleotides, the CDR3 is TGTGCCAGCAGTCAGTTACAGGGGGTAGGAGAGACCCAGTACTTC.

For the CDR3, the DNA is TGTGCCAGCAGCCTTTTAGCAGCACAAGAGACCCAGTACTTC. Residues: CASSLLAAQETQYF. The rearrangement links TRBV9 to TRBJ2-5, with D unresolved. The ends were cut back, 4 bases at V and 2 bases at J, with 12 bases in the middle. The CDR3 contains 14 residues. Germline V gives CDR1 SGDLS, CDR2 YYNGEE.